The 24 T cell receptor beta chains listed next were all sequenced from one sample in a study of T cell repertoires in cytomegalovirus infection. One entry per CDR3 protein results from TCRdb running MiXCR on the reads. The table lists some 220,000 distinct CDR3 sequences, 10% to 15% of them singletons. Material: PBMCs. The receptor set was obtained from a human donor in good health (CMV status not recorded). Some clones in this sample may be carry-over from other donors' samples.

The sample holds many counts of this clonotype. The genes are TRBV7-2 and TRBJ2-3; no definite D call. Germline values: CDR1 SGHTA, CDR2 FQGNSA. V lost 5 bases and J lost 0, with 12 bases in between. The CDR3 consists of 15 residues. Written as DNA, the CDR3 is TGTGCCAGCAGCGTACAATCCGGTAGCACAGATACGCAGTATTTT. This codes for CASSVQSGSTDTQYF.

This clonotype came up a few times. The chain employs TRBV5-1 and TRBJ2-7; 10 nucleotides agree with TRBD2. Germline V CDR1 and CDR2: SGHRS, YFSETQ. V shed 4 bases and J 6 bases; nucleotides not matched to a gene: 10. This CDR3 region has 15 residues. The CDR3 bases are TGCGCCAGCAGCCAACTCTCTAGCGGGAGTGGCGAGCAGTACTTC. This codes for CASSQLSSGSGEQYF.

Ten or more counts support this clonotype. V and J are TRBV7-9 and TRBJ1-2, with D maybe TRBD1 (6 bases). Germline values: CDR1 SEHNR, CDR2 FQNEAQ (reference sequence). Trimming left V 0 bases short and J 0 bases short, with 11 bases between. The CDR3 consists of 16 residues. CDR3 sequence reads: CASSLAGTSTNYGYTF. In DNA form, the CDR3 reads TGTGCCAGCAGCTTAGCCGGGACATCAACTAACTATGGCTACACCTTC.

This clonotype was seen ten or more times. The chain is built from TRBV7-2 and TRBJ2-7; 8 bases are shared with TRBD1. The CDR3 loop spans 15 amino acids. With V trimmed by 5 bases and J by 1 base, 7 bases remained unmatched. The germline CDR1 and CDR2 sequences are SGHTA and FQGNSA. CDR3 loop: CASSVSRGPSYEQYF. As DNA, the CDR3 is TGTGCCAGCAGCGTCAGCAGGGGGCCTTCCTACGAGCAGTACTTC.

In regard to this clonotype: This may arise from a read error, as a much more abundant clone is one base away. V gene TRBV20-1 combines with J gene TRBJ2-7, with a tentative D call TRBD2 (5 bases). Germline V CDR1 and CDR2: DFQATT, SNEGSKA (reference sequence). The CDR3 has 13 residues. Here the CDR3 DNA reads TGCAGTGCCCGAAGGACGGGATTCTACGGGCAGTACTTC. This encodes CSARRTGFYGQYF.

This clonotype was observed many times. This sequence joins TRBV19 and TRBJ2-1; 10 bases agree with TRBD1. Trimming cost V 5 bases and J 9 bases; bases outside gene matches: 7. The CDR3 spans 14 residues. CDR1 LNHDA and CDR2 SQIVND come from the germline V gene (reference sequence). CDR3 in DNA: TGTGCCAGTAGTGTGACAGGGGGCTTTGGTGAGCAGTTCTTC. Translating it yields CASSVTGGFGEQFF. Looking up the rest from reference TRBV19 and TRBJ2-1 gives the full variable domain: DGGITQSPKYLFRKEGQNVTLSCEQNLNHDAMYWYRQDPGQGLRLIYYSQIVNDFQKGDIAEGYSVSREKKESFPLTVTSAQKNPTAFYLCASSVTGGFGEQFFGPGTRLTVL.

There are many counts of this clonotype. V and J are TRBV7-2 and TRBJ1-1; 7 nucleotides match TRBD1. There are 14 residues in the CDR3. The V and J ends lost 5 bases and 1 base, in that order; junction bases with no gene match: 4. The V gene's germline CDR1 is SGHTA and CDR2 FQGNSA. For the CDR3, the DNA is TGTGCCAGCAGCCTTGGGACAGCGAACACTGAAGCTTTCTTT. It yields the protein CASSLGTANTEAFF.

The chain couples TRBV10-3 to TRBJ2-3; TRBD2 matches at 12 bases. CDR1 ENHRY and CDR2 SYGVKD come from the germline V gene. The CDR3 spans 16 residues. Trimming removed 6 bases from V and 2 bases from J; junction bases left unmatched: 6. Here the CDR3 reads CAISPRLAGDTDTQYF. The CDR3 nucleotides read TGTGCCATCAGCCCCCGACTAGCGGGGGACACAGATACGCAGTATTTT.

In this sample, this clonotype turned up many times. The chain carries TRBV19 and TRBJ1-6, with no clear D. Germline values: CDR1 LNHDA, CDR2 SQIVND (reference sequence). The CDR3 is 18 amino acids. Between the trimmed V and J ends, which lost 5 bases and 0 bases, there was a span of 17 bases. CDR3 coding DNA: TGTGCCAGTAGTTCGAGCTCGGGGTCCGGCTCCTATAATTCACCCCTCCACTTT. This sequence encodes CASSSSSGSGSYNSPLHF.

Ten or more counts support this clonotype. The chain uses TRBV7-2 and TRBJ1-6, with D perhaps matching TRBD1 (5 bases). From germline, CDR1 is SGHTA and CDR2 FQGNSA. The V end lost 0 bases, the J end lost 14 bases, and 11 bases lay between the germline ends. The CDR3 sequence is 13 residues long. The CDR3 nucleotides are TGTGCCAGCAGCTTAGCCCCCGGGGGTGCCCTCCACTTT. Protein sequence: CASSLAPGGALHF.

This clonotype was recorded many times. J is TRBJ1-1 and V is TRBV4-2; 7 positions match TRBD1. The CDR3 spans 16 residues. CDR1 and CDR2 (germline): LGHNA, YNFKEQ. Trimming at V came to 0 bases and at J to 5 bases, leaving 9 bases not matched to a gene. CDR3 nucleotide sequence: TGTGCCAGCAGCCAAGATCAGGGCAGGGGGAGAACTGAAGCTTTCTTT. It is translated as CASSQDQGRGRTEAFF.

The table lists this clonotype with a few counts. CDR3 sequence reads: CASSSTTGVGDTQYF. In nucleotides, the CDR3 is TGTGCCAGCAGCTCCACTACAGGGGTAGGAGATACGCAGTATTTT. The chain uses TRBV3-1 and TRBJ2-3; 7 bases map to TRBD1. CDR3 length: 15 amino acids. V dropped 5 bases and J dropped 5; count of bases not matched to a gene: 10. The germline V gene has CDR1 LGHDT and CDR2 YNNKEL (reference sequence).

This clonotype was detected only a few times. The chain joins TRBV19 to TRBJ1-3; no firm D call. CDR1 and CDR2 from the germline V gene are LNHDA and SQIVND (reference sequence). The CDR3 loop spans 14 amino acids. V gave up 10 bases and J gave up 2 bases, with 15 bases separating them. CDR3 coding DNA: TGTGCCACCACCTACAGTCAGGCTGGAAACACCATATATTTT. As protein: CATTYSQAGNTIYF.

This clonotype showed up many times. V is TRBV12-3 or TRBV12-4 and J is TRBJ2-7; D perhaps matches TRBD1 (5 bases). V lost 2 bases and J 3 bases, leaving 14 bases between the germline ends. The CDR3 contains 15 residues. In nucleotides, the CDR3 is TGTGCCAGCAGTTTACTTTGGGGCGGTGACTACGAGCAGTACTTC. Amino acids: CASSLLWGGDYEQYF.

This clonotype was observed many times. The genes are TRBV6-2 or TRBV6-3 and TRBJ1-2; D perhaps matches TRBD1 (6 bases). The V gene lost 5 bases and the J gene lost 4 bases, with 11 bases spanning the gap. CDR3 length: 13 amino acids. Germline assignment: CDR1 MNHEY and CDR2 SVGEGT. CDR3 DNA sequence: TGTGCCAGCAGTCTACAGGGTCCCTATGGCTACACCTTC. Translation: CASSLQGPYGYTF.

The table lists this clonotype with a few counts. This chain uses TRBV5-1 with TRBJ1-1; TRBD1 is a possible D gene (6 bases). Germline CDR1 reads SGHRS; CDR2 reads YFSETQ. The V and J ends lost 4 bases and 2 bases respectively, with 15 bases between them. The CDR3 has 15 residues. In DNA form, the CDR3 reads TGCGCCAGCAGCCTGAGTGGGGGGGCTAACACTGAAGCTTTCTTT. This codes for CASSLSGGANTEAFF.

The chain employs TRBV29-1 and TRBJ2-7; 7 positions match TRBD1. This CDR3 has 11 amino acids. Trimming at V came to 8 bases and at J to 3 bases, leaving 4 bases not matched to a gene. Germline CDR1 and CDR2: SQVTM and ANQGSEA. The CDR3 is CSTGTDYEQYF. In DNA, the CDR3 is TGCAGCACTGGGACAGACTACGAGCAGTACTTC.

This rearrangement joins TRBV19 to TRBJ1-5; 10 nucleotides line up with TRBD1. This CDR3 has 15 residues. Germline CDR1 is LNHDA and CDR2 is SQIVND (reference sequence). V lost 4 bases to trimming and J lost 6 bases; unmatched junction nucleotides: 6. The CDR3 nucleotides are TGTGCCAGTAGTACCCGGACAGGGGGAGGTCAGCCCCAGCATTTT. The encoded protein is CASSTRTGGGQPQHF.

In this sample, this clonotype turned up a few times. This sequence joins TRBV4-3 and TRBJ1-1; unclear D gene. Germline V CDR1 and CDR2: LGHNA, YSLEER. The CDR3 contains 15 residues. V lost 1 base and J 7 bases, leaving 16 bases between the germline ends. CDR3 bases: TGCGCCAGCAGCCAAGGTATGGCGGACGGTGGTGAAGCTTTCTTT. It translates to CASSQGMADGGEAFF.

This clonotype has a count of ten or more. V usage is TRBV4-2 and J usage is TRBJ2-1; D unresolved. The CDR3 contains 14 residues. Germline CDR1 and CDR2: LGHNA and YNFKEQ. Deletions cut 0 bases from V and 8 bases from J, with 11 bases between. The CDR3 reads CASSQDLPTDEQFF. In nucleotides, the CDR3 is TGTGCCAGCAGCCAAGATCTCCCCACTGATGAGCAGTTCTTC.

The V call is TRBV7-9, the J call TRBJ2-3, with D perhaps given as TRBD1 or TRBD2 (5 bases each). Germline V gene lookup returns CDR1 SEHNR and CDR2 FQNEAQ (reference sequence). V lost 7 bases and J lost 0, with 14 bases in between. The CDR3 contains 15 residues. CDR3 region: CASTQGPLSTDTQYF. CDR3 sequence (DNA): TGTGCCAGCACCCAGGGACCCCTAAGCACAGATACGCAGTATTTT.

At least ten counts were recorded for this clonotype. This chain links TRBV7-8 with TRBJ1-2; 10 bases line up with TRBD1. The CDR3 covers 16 residues. The ends lost 2 bases at V and 5 bases at J; junction bases unmatched: 8. CDR1 SGHVS and CDR2 FQNEAQ come from the germline V gene. CDR3 sequence: CASSLSPDRGRYGYTF. Here the CDR3 DNA reads TGTGCCAGCAGCTTATCTCCGGACAGGGGGAGGTATGGCTACACCTTC.

The CDR3 nucleotides are TGTGCCAGCAGCCTTCTAGGGGTAGGCACAGATACGCAGTATTTT. This translates into CASSLLGVGTDTQYF. This chain uses TRBV2 with TRBJ2-3; tentative D call: TRBD1 (5 bases). Germline-derived CDR1 and CDR2 are SNHLY and FYNNEI. CDR3 length: 15 residues. The V end lost 6 bases, the J end lost 1 base, and 14 bases lay between the germline ends. Combining the CDR3 with reference TRBV2 and TRBJ2-3 gives the whole variable domain EPEVTQTPSHQVTQMGQEVILRCVPISNHLYFYWYRQILGQKVEFLVSFYNNEISEKSEIFDDQFSVERPDGSNFTLKIRSTKLEDSAMYFCASSLLGVGTDTQYFGPGTRLTVL.

This clonotype came up many times. This chain connects TRBV7-8 to TRBJ2-7, with 7 positions matching TRBD1. From germline, CDR1 is SGHVS and CDR2 FQNEAQ. CDR3 length: 14 amino acids. Trimming at V came to 2 bases and at J to 7 bases, leaving 8 bases not matched to a gene. CDR3 in amino acids: CASSLLQGKGEQYF. The CDR3 DNA sequence: TGTGCCAGCAGCTTATTACAGGGGAAGGGTGAGCAGTACTTC.